A selection of T cell receptor beta chains follows, all from one sample in a study of T cell repertoires in cytomegalovirus infection. MiXCR was run by TCRdb on the reads, yielding one entry per CDR3 protein. The sample lists roughly 100,000 distinct CDR3 sequences, about 17% occurring once. The sequencing input was PBMCs. These receptors originate from a human donor in good health (CMV status not recorded). Some clones in this sample may be carry-over from other donors' samples. Both conserved end residues are part of each CDR3. A D gene is named only where the DNA matches it firmly. A clone size is listed for some rows: how often the clone was seen (once, few, many), or a class if it is expanded.

TRBV15	15	NA	TRBJ2-7	NA	CATSRDLVMVGEQYF	TGTGCCACCAGCAGAGATTTGGTCATGGTGGGCGAGCAGTACTTC
TRBV12-3/TRBV12-4	14	TRBD1	TRBJ2-7	NA	CASSTNRGRPEQYF	TGTGCCAGCAGCACAAACAGGGGGCGCCCCGAGCAGTACTTC
TRBV19	12	NA	TRBJ2-1	many	CASSIENNEQFF	TGTGCCAGTAGTATCGAGAACAATGAGCAGTTCTTC
TRBV6-2/TRBV6-3	16	NA	TRBJ2-7	NA	CASSFGSGNVRYEQYF	TGTGCCAGCAGTTTCGGATCAGGGAATGTTAGATACGAGCAGTACTTC
TRBV4-1	17	TRBD2	TRBJ2-3	many	CASSQVTGTSFTDTQYF	TGCGCCAGCAGCCAAGTAACCGGGACTAGCTTCACAGATACGCAGTATTTT
TRBV30	11	NA	TRBJ1-2	NA	CAWSFGQGYTF	TGTGCCTGGAGTTTTGGACAGGGCTACACCTTC
TRBV29-1	14	TRBD1	TRBJ2-2	NA	CSNAGQGGTGELFF	TGCAGCAATGCGGGACAGGGGGGGACCGGGGAGCTGTTTTTT
TRBV4-2	16	TRBD1	TRBJ1-6	NA	CASSQEATGINSPLHF	TGTGCCAGCAGCCAAGAGGCGACAGGGATTAATTCACCCCTCCACTTT
TRBV10-3	16	NA	TRBJ2-7	NA	CAISEEGLKGTYEQYF	TGTGCCATCAGTGAGGAGGGGCTTAAAGGAACCTACGAGCAGTACTTC
TRBV7-2	15	NA	TRBJ2-1	many	CASSTDRLGGREQFF	TGTGCCAGCAGCACGGACCGATTGGGGGGACGGGAGCAGTTCTTC
TRBV15	13	NA	TRBJ2-7	NA	CATSRDEGYEQYF	TGTGCCACCAGCAGAGATGAGGGTTACGAGCAGTACTTC
TRBV7-2	15	NA	TRBJ1-5	many	CASSLRGAGNQPQHF	TGTGCCAGCAGCTTACGGGGCGCCGGCAATCAGCCCCAGCATTTT
TRBV3-1	14	NA	TRBJ1-1	NA	CASSRASGHTEAFF	TGTGCCAGCAGCCGAGCCTCTGGGCACACTGAAGCTTTCTTT
TRBV5-1	15	NA	TRBJ2-3	few	CASSLASHSADTQYF	TGCGCCAGCAGCTTGGCCTCCCATTCGGCGGATACGCAGTATTTT
TRBV7-9	13	NA	TRBJ2-1	few	CASSLFEGNEQFF	TGTGCCAGCAGCTTATTTGAGGGGAATGAGCAGTTCTTC
TRBV15	14	NA	TRBJ1-4	NA	CATSPPPANEKLFF	TGTGCCACCAGCCCCCCGCCCGCGAATGAAAAACTGTTTTTT
TRBV2	15	NA	TRBJ1-1	few	CASTLATGMNTEAFF	TGTGCCAGCACCCTAGCCACTGGGATGAACACTGAAGCTTTCTTT
TRBV7-2	15	NA	TRBJ2-1	many	CASRYSISSYNEQFF	TGTGCCAGCAGATATAGTATCAGCTCCTACAATGAGCAGTTCTTC
TRBV12-3/TRBV12-4	11	NA	TRBJ2-1	NA	CASTRLNEQFF	TGTGCCAGCACCAGACTCAATGAGCAGTTCTTC
TRBV28	16	TRBD2	TRBJ2-2	NA	CVSSLQGPGGTGELFF	TGTGTCAGCAGTTTGCAGGGTCCCGGGGGGACCGGGGAGCTGTTTTTT
TRBV14	15	NA	TRBJ1-1	many	CASSQDGTTNTEAFF	TGTGCCAGCAGCCAAGACGGGACAACGAACACTGAAGCTTTCTTT
TRBV6-6	13	NA	TRBJ2-7	NA	CASKDGTFYEQYF	TGTGCCAGCAAAGACGGGACCTTCTACGAGCAGTACTTC
TRBV7-8	14	NA	TRBJ2-1	many	CASSLEGSYNEQFF	TGTGCCAGCAGCTTAGAAGGGTCCTACAATGAGCAGTTCTTC
TRBV7-2	16	TRBD1	TRBJ1-1	NA	CDSSLLGRAGGTEAFF	TGTGACAGCAGCTTACTCGGTAGGGCAGGGGGTACTGAAGCTTTCTTT
TRBV4-1	15	NA	TRBJ1-2	NA	CASSQDMTGNYGYTF	TGCGCCAGCAGCCAAGATATGACGGGGAACTATGGCTACACCTTC
TRBV7-8	16	NA	TRBJ2-2	many	CASSARRLALAGELFF	TGTGCCAGCAGCGCCAGGCGGCTAGCGTTGGCCGGGGAGCTGTTTTTT
TRBV5-3	13	NA	TRBJ2-5	NA	CACSLGLWKTQYF	TGTGCCTGCAGCTTAGGGCTGTGGAAGACCCAGTACTTC
TRBV10-3	17	NA	TRBJ2-3	few	CAISPSLAPSSTDTQYF	TGTGCCATCAGCCCATCACTTGCGCCATCTAGCACAGATACGCAGTATTTT
TRBV7-4	14	NA	TRBJ1-1	NA	CASSLNWGNTEAFF	TGTGCCAGCAGCTTAAATTGGGGGAACACTGAAGCTTTCTTT
TRBV6-1	14	NA	TRBJ1-4	many	CASSETGSSGKLFF	TGTGCCAGCAGTGAAACGGGTTCGAGCGGAAAACTGTTTTTT
TRBV10-3	17	NA	TRBJ2-2	many	CAISEVGPSENTGELFF	TGTGCCATCAGTGAAGTGGGGCCCTCGGAGAACACCGGGGAGCTGTTTTTT
TRBV27	13	NA	TRBJ2-3	few	CASSFSPSDTQYF	TGTGCCAGCAGTTTTTCGCCCTCAGATACGCAGTATTTT
TRBV6-5	15	NA	TRBJ2-1	NA	CASSYSRLRYGEQFF	TGTGCCAGCAGTTACTCCAGACTTAGATATGGTGAGCAGTTCTTC
TRBV12-3/TRBV12-4	13	NA	TRBJ1-1	NA	CASSLGVANEAFF	TGTGCCAGCAGTTTGGGGGTTGCGAATGAAGCTTTCTTT
TRBV5-1	16	NA	TRBJ2-1	NA	CASSARDTSGANEQFF	TGCGCCAGCAGCGCGCGGGACACTTCAGGAGCCAATGAGCAGTTCTTC
TRBV7-2	15	NA	TRBJ1-3	NA	CASSSFGGAGNTIYF	TGTGCCAGCAGTTCATTCGGGGGAGCTGGAAACACCATATATTTT